This T cell receptor (beta chain) was sequenced during a study of blood T cell repertoires in COVID-19. Background on the study: Both acute and convalescent COVID-19 samples were obtained from the United States, Italy and Spain.

Measured with immunoSEQ multiplex PCR; TCRdb has only the in-frame clones, and not every one. The sample has some 150,000 clones, 70% to 90% seen once. The germline V gene has CDR1 SEHNR and CDR2 FQNEAQ (reference sequence). This CDR3 has 15 residues. The V end lost 3 bases, the J end lost 6 bases, and 15 bases lay between the germline ends. The clonotype was recovered from a woman in her fifties or sixties with COVID-19, enrolled during active disease. This chain links TRBV7-9 with TRBJ2-1; tentatively, D is TRBD1 (6 bases). The sequencing input was peripheral blood. CDR3 amino acids: CASSFPPRGLNEQFF. In DNA, the CDR3 is TGTGCCAGCAGCTTCCCCCCCAGGGGCCTCAATGAGCAGTTCTTC.